The clone carrying this T cell receptor beta chain appeared many times. From roughly 0.45 ug total RNA, TCR beta cDNA was generated with a primer in the constant region. TCR beta libraries came from three nested multiplex PCR rounds using slightly modified ARM-PCR. The first two PCR rounds used TRBV1-TRBV30 forward primers with a C-beta reverse primer, 9 to 11 cycles each. MiXCR, applied by TCRdb to the multiplex PCR reads, yields one record per CDR3 protein. The table includes 330,000 or so distinct CDR3 sequences, less than 65% detected once. The data originate from a study of tumor-infiltrating lymphocytes in primary liver carcinoma. RNA was extracted from whole blood without cell sorting, alongside germline DNA. What was collected before surgery was 3.5 to 5 milliliters of peripheral blood. V lost 0 bases, J lost 1 base, and 12 bases lay in between. The CDR3 loop spans 16 amino acids. Germline CDR1 and CDR2: MNHEY and SVGAGI.

Sequenced sample: peripheral blood. The chain combines TRBV6-5 with TRBJ1-1, with D uncertain. This clonotype originated in a man between 40 and 49 years old with primary liver carcinoma and hepatitis B virus infection. CDR3 bases: TGTGCCAGCAGTTACTCGACGATACAGACGAACACTGAAGCTTTCTTT. This sequence encodes CASSYSTIQTNTEAFF.